These 10 T cell receptor beta chains were sequenced from one sample in a study of blood T cell repertoires in COVID-19. The method was immunoSEQ multiplex PCR; TCRdb's version includes in-frame clones alone and lacks a portion of them. The sample records some 93,000 clones, roughly three quarters being singletons. Sequenced sample: peripheral blood. The receptors derive from a human donor in a cohort sampled during active COVID-19.

The CDR3 DNA reads as TGTGCCAGCAGTGATCCCTCCTATTGGGGGGACCCCAACTACGAGCAGTACTTC. Its protein product is CASSDPSYWGDPNYEQYF. The chain is built from TRBV6-1 and TRBJ2-7; perhaps TRBD2 as D (6 bases). The germline V gene encodes CDR1 MNHNS and CDR2 SASEGT. The CDR3 covers 18 residues. The V end lost 3 bases, the J end lost 3 bases, and 24 bases lay between the germline ends.

Concerning this clone: The junction and the germline gene differ at one end; a read error may be behind it. The chain links TRBV7-7 to TRBJ2-1; D ambiguous. Germline CDR1 reads SSHAT; CDR2 reads FNYEAQ (reference sequence). The CDR3 sequence is 15 residues long. CDR3 nucleotides: TGTGCTAGCAGCTTAGTCGGCGGTGACTACAATGAGCAGTTCTTC. The encoded protein is CASSLVGGDYNEQFF.

The J gene is TRBJ1-2, the V gene TRBV11-3; tentative D call: TRBD1 (5 bases). This CDR3 spans 16 amino acids. V lost 1 base and J lost 1, with 13 bases in between. Germline loops: CDR1 SGHNT, CDR2 YENEEA. In DNA form, the CDR3 reads TGTGCCAGCAGCTTAGCCGACAGCCTCTATAACTATGGCTACACCTTC. Its protein product is CASSLADSLYNYGYTF.

This clone was recorded only once. The chain carries TRBV11-1 and TRBJ1-2; a weak D match, TRBD1 (5 bases). Trimming removed 5 bases at V and 7 bases at J, with 11 bases between. The CDR3 has 12 amino acids. CDR1 is SGHAT and CDR2 is FQDESV in the germline V gene (reference sequence). DNA of the CDR3: TGTGCCAGCAGCCCCTCGGGGGGTGGCTACACCTTC. It encodes CASSPSGGGYTF.

The CDR3 nucleotides are TGTGCCAGCAGCCGCAACAGCCAAAATGAAAAACTGTTTTTT. Translation gives CASSRNSQNEKLFF. This chain connects TRBV4-2 to TRBJ1-4, with D hard to call. Per germline, CDR1 LGHNA and CDR2 YNFKEQ. This CDR3 is 14 amino acids long. The germline V and J ends were trimmed by 4 bases and 5 bases, with 11 bases remaining between them.

The gene calls are TRBV27 and TRBJ2-7; D is perhaps TRBD2 (6 bases). Germline V CDR1 and CDR2: MNHEY, SMNVEV (reference sequence). The CDR3 extends over 15 amino acids. Trimming left V 8 bases short and J 2 bases short, with 19 bases between. Here the CDR3 reads CASARPGLLAYEQYF. The CDR3 nucleotides are TGTGCCAGCGCCCGGCCGGGACTCCTAGCCTACGAGCAGTACTTC.

The V call is TRBV28, the J call TRBJ2-3; 7 bases align to TRBD1. The CDR3 spans 15 residues. V was clipped by 7 bases and J by 0 bases; unmatched bases: 7. Germline CDR1 MDHEN, CDR2 SYDVKM. The CDR3 here is CASNSPGQSTDTQYF. The CDR3 DNA reads TGTGCCAGCAACTCCCCGGGACAGAGCACAGATACGCAGTATTTT.

The V call is TRBV9, the J call TRBJ1-1; D call uncertain. The CDR3 loop spans 13 amino acids. V dropped 0 bases and J dropped 3 bases, with 6 bases sitting between them. Germline assignment: CDR1 SGDLS and CDR2 YYNGEE. CDR3 amino acids: CASSVGGDTEAFF. The CDR3 DNA is TGTGCCAGCAGCGTAGGGGGAGACACTGAAGCTTTCTTT. The full variable domain, completed using reference TRBV9 and TRBJ1-1, is DSGVTQTPKHLITATGQRVTLRCSPRSGDLSVYWYQQSLDQGLQFLIQYYNGEERAKGNILERFSAQQFPDLHSELNLSSLELGDSALYFCASSVGGDTEAFFGQGTRLTVV.

The chain recombines TRBV5-4 with TRBJ1-1; 7 positions match TRBD1. Germline V gene lookup returns CDR1 SGHNT and CDR2 YYREEE (reference sequence). The CDR3 has 14 residues. Trimming at V came to 4 bases and at J to 0 bases, leaving 3 bases not matched to a gene. This chain's CDR3 is CASSGGQMNTEAFF. The CDR3 DNA reads as TGTGCCAGCAGCGGGGGACAGATGAACACTGAAGCTTTCTTT. The whole variable domain, remainder taken from reference TRBV5-4 and TRBJ1-1, is ETGVTQSPTHLIKTRGQQVTLRCSSQSGHNTVSWYQQALGQGPQFIFQYYREEENGRGNFPPRFSGLQFPNYSSELNVNALELDDSALYLCASSGGQMNTEAFFGQGTRLTVV.

Concerning this clone itself: The germline gene is not matched at one end of the junction; a read error may be the cause. The CDR3 DNA reads TGTGCTAGCAGCCCAAGGGACAGGGGCACCGGGGAGCTGTTTTTT. Translation gives CASSPRDRGTGELFF. The chain is built from TRBV7-7 and TRBJ2-2; 10 bases align to TRBD1. CDR3 size: 15 residues. In germline, CDR1 is SSHAT, CDR2 FNYEAQ (reference sequence).